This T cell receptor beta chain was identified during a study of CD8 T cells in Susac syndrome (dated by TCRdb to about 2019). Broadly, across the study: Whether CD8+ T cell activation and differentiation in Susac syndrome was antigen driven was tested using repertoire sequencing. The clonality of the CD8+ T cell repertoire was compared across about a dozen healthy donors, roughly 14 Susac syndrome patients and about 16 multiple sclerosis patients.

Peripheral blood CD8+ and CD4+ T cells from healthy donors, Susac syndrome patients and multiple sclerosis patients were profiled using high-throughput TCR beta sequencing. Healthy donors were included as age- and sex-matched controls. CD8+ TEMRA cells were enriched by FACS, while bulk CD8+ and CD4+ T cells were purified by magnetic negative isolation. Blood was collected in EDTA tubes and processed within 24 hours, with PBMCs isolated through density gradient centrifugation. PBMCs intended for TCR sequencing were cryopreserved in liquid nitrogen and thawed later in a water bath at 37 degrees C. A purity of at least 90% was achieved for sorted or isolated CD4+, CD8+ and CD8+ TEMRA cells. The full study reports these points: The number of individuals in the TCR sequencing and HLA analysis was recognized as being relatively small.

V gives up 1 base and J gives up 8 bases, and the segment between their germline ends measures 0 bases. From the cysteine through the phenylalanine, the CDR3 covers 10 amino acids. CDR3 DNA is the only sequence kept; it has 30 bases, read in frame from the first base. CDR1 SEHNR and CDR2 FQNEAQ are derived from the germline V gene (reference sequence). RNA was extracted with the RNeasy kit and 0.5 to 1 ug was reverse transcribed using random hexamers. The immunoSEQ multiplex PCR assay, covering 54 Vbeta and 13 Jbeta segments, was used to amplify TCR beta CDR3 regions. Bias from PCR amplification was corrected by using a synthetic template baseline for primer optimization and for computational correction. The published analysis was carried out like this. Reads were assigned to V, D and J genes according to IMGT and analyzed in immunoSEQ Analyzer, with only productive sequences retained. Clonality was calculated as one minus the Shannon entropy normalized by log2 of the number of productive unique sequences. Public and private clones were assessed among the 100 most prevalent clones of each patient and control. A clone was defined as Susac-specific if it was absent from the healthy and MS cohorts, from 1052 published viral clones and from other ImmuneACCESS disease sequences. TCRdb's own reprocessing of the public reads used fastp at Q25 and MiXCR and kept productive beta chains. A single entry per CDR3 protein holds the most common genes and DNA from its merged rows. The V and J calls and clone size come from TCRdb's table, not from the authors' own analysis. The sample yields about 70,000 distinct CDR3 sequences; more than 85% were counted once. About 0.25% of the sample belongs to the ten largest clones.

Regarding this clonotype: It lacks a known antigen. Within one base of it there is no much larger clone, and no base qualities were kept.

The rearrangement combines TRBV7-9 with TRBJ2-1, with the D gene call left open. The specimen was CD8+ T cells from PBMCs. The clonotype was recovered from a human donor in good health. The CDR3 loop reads CASSLDEQFF. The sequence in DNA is TGTGCCAGCAGCTTAGATGAGCAGTTCTTC.